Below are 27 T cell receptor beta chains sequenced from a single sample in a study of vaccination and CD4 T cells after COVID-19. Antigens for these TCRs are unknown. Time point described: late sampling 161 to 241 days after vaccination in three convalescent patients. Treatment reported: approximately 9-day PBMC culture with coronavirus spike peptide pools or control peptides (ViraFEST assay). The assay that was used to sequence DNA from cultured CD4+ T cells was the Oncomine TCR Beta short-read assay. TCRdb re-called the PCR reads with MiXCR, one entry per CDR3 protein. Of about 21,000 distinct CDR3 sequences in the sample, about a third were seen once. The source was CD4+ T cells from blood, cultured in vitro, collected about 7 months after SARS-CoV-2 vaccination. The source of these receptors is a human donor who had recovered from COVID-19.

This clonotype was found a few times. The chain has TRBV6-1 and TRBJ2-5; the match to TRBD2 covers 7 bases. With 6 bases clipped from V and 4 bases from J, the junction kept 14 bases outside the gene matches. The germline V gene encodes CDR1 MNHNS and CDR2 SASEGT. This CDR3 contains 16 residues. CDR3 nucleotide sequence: TGTGCCAGCAGCCGTGGGGGGGGAGAGTGGGGAGAGACCCAGTACTTC. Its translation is CASSRGGGEWGETQYF.

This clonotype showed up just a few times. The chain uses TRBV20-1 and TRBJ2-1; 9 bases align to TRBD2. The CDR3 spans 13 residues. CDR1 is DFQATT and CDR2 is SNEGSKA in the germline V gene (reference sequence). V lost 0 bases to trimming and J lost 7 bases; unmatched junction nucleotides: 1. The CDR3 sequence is CSARDLAGNEQFF. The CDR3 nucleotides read TGCAGTGCTAGAGATCTAGCGGGAAATGAGCAGTTCTTC.

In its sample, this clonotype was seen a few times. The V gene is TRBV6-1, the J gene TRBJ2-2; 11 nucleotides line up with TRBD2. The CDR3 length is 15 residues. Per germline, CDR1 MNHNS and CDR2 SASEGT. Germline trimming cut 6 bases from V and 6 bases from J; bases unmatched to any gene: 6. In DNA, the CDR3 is TGTGCCAGCAGGAATGGGGGACTAGCGGCCGGGGAGCTGTTTTTT. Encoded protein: CASRNGGLAAGELFF.

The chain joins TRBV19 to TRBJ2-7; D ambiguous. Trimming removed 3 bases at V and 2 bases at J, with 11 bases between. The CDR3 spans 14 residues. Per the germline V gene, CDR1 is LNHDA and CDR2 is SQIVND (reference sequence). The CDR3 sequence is CASSISPGPYEQYF. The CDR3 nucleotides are TGTGCCAGTAGTATTAGTCCGGGTCCCTACGAGCAGTACTTC.

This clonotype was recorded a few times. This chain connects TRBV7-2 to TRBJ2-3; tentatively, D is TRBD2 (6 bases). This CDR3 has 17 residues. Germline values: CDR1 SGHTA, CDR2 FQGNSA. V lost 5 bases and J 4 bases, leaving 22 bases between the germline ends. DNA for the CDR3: TGTGCCAGCAGCCTCGGTAGGGCGGGGAATTTATCAGATACGCAGTATTTT. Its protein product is CASSLGRAGNLSDTQYF.

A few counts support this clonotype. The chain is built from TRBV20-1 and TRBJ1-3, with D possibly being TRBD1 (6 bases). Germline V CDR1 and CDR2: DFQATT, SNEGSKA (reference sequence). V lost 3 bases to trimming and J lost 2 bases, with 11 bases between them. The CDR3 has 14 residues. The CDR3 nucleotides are TGCAGTGCTAGTAAAGGGGGGGCTGGAAACACCATATATTTT. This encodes CSASKGGAGNTIYF.

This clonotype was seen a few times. The CDR3 region is CSAGDDGGTGETQYF. CDR3 coding DNA: TGCAGTGCGGGGGACGACGGAGGGACTGGGGAGACCCAGTACTTC. This chain links TRBV20-1 with TRBJ2-5; TRBD2 might be the D (6 bases). Germline CDR1 and CDR2: DFQATT and SNEGSKA (reference sequence). The CDR3 is 15 amino acids. The ends were cut back, 6 bases at V and 5 bases at J, with 22 bases in the middle.

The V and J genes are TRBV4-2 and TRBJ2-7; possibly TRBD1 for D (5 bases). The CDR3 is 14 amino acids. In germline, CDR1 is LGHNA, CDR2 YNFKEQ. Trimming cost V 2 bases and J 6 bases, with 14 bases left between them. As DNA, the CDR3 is TGTGCCAGCAGCCAACAGGGTTCTAGAGTCGAGCAGTACTTC. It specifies CASSQQGSRVEQYF.

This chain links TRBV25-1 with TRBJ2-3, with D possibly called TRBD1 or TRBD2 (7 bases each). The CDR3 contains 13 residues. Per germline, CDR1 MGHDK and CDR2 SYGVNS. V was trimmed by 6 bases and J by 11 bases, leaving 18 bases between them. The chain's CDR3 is CASRGGSGQEQYF. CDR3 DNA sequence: TGTGCCAGCAGGGGGGGGAGCGGACAGGAGCAGTATTTT.

The CDR3 nucleotides read TGCGCCAGCAGCCCATTTACAGGGAATCGCGGCAGACACACCATATATTTT. Protein: CASSPFTGNRGRHTIYF. The chain recombines TRBV4-1 with TRBJ1-3; D might be TRBD1 (6 bases). V dropped 4 bases and J dropped 8 bases, with 24 bases sitting between them. The CDR3 length is 17 residues. CDR1 and CDR2 (germline): MGHRA, YSYEKL.

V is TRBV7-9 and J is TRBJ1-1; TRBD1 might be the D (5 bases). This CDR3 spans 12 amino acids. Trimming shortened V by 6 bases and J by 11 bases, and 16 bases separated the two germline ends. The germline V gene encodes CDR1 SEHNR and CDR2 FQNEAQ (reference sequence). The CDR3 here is CASRSRVGQAFF. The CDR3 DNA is TGTGCCAGCAGAAGCAGGGTGGGGCAGGCTTTCTTT.

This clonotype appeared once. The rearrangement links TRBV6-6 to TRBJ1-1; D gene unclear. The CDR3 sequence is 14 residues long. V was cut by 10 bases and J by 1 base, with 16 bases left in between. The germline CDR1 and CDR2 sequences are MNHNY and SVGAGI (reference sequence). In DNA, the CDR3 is TGTGCCACCGCTAGACTGGGTGCGAACACTGAAGCTTTCTTT. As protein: CATARLGANTEAFF.

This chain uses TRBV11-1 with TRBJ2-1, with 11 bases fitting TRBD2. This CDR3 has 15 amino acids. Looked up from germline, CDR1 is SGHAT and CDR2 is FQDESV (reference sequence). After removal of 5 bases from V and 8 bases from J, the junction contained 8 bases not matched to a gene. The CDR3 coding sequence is TGTGCCAGCAGCACTACTAGCGGGAGTTATGATGAGCAGTTCTTC. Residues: CASSTTSGSYDEQFF.

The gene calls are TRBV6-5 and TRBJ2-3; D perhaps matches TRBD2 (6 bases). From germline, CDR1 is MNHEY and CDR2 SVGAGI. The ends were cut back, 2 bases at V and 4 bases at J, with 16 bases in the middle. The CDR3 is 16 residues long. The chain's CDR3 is CASSYVAARGADTQYF. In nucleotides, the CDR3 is TGTGCCAGCAGTTACGTAGCGGCACGGGGCGCAGATACGCAGTATTTT.

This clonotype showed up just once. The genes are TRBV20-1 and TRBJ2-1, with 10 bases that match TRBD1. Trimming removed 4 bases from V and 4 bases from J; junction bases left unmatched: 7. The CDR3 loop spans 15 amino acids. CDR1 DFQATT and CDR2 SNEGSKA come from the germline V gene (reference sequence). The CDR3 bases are TGCAGTGCTACCTACGGGACAGGGGTATACAATGAGCAGTTCTTC. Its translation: CSATYGTGVYNEQFF.

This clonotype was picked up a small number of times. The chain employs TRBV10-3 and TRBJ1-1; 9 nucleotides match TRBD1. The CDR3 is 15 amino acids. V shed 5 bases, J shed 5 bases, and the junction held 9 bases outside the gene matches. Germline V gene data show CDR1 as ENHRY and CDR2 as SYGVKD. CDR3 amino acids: CAISPIQGQGTEAFF. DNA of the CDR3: TGTGCCATCAGTCCTATTCAGGGACAGGGTACTGAAGCTTTCTTT.

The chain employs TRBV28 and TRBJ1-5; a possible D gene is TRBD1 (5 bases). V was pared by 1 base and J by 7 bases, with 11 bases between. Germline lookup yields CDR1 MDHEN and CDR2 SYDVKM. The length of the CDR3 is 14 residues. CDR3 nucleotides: TGTGCCAGCAGTTTATCCAGGGCTGACCAGCCCCAGCATTTT. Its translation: CASSLSRADQPQHF.

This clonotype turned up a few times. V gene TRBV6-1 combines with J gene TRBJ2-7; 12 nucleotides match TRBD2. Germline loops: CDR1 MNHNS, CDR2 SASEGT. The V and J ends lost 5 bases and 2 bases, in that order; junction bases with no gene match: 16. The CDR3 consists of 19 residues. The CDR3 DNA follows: TGTGCCAGCAGTACGCTAGCGGGAGGGCCGGAGGCGTTTACCTACGAGCAGTACTTC. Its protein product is CASSTLAGGPEAFTYEQYF.

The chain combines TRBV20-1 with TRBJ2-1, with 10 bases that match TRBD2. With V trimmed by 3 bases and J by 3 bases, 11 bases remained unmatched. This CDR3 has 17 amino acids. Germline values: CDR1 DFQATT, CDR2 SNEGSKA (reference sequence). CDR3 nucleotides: TGCAGTGCTAGGCCTAGCGGGAGAGTAGCGGGCTACAATGAGCAGTTCTTC. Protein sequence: CSARPSGRVAGYNEQFF.

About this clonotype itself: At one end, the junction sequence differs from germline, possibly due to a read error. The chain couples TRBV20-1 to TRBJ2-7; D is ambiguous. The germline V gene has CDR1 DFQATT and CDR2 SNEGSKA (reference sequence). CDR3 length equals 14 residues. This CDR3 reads CSARARDSSYEQYF. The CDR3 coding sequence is TGCAGTGCAAGAGCCCGCGATAGCTCCTACGAGCAGTACTTC.

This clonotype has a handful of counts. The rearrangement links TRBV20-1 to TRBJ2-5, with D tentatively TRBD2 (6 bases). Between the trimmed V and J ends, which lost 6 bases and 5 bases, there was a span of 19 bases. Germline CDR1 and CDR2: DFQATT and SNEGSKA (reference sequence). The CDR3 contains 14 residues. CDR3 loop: CSALSGIGGETQYF. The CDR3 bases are TGCAGTGCGTTATCAGGGATTGGAGGGGAGACCCAGTACTTC.

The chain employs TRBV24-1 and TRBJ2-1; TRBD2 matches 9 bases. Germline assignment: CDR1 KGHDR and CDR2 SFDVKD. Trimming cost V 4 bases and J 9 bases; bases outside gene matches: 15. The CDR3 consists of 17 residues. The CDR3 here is CATSDPMGAGGRSEQFF. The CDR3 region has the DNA TGTGCCACCAGTGACCCCATGGGAGCGGGAGGCAGGAGTGAGCAGTTCTTC.

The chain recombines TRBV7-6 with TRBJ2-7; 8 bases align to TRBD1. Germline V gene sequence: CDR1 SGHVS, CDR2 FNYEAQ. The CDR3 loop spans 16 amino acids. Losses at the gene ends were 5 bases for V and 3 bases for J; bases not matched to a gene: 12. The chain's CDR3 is CASSPESGTGGYEQYF. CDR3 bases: TGTGCCAGCAGCCCTGAGTCCGGGACAGGTGGCTACGAGCAGTACTTC.

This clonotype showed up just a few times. The CDR3 sequence: CSAKRGETQYF. CDR3 nucleotide sequence: TGCAGTGCTAAGAGGGGAGAGACCCAGTACTTC. This chain uses TRBV20-1 with TRBJ2-5; D possibly matches TRBD1 or TRBD2 (5 bases each). Trimming removed 4 bases from V and 4 bases from J, with 7 bases in between. This CDR3 has 11 residues. Germline lookup yields CDR1 DFQATT and CDR2 SNEGSKA (reference sequence).

CDR3 amino acids: CASSPRLVPDHEQYF. CDR3 DNA sequence: TGTGCCAGCAGTCCGAGACTAGTCCCTGACCACGAGCAGTACTTC. V gene TRBV27 combines with J gene TRBJ2-7; a weak D match, TRBD2 (6 bases). The CDR3 contains 15 residues. CDR1 is MNHEY and CDR2 is SMNVEV in the germline V gene (reference sequence). Trimming stripped 5 bases from V and 5 bases from J, with 19 bases between.

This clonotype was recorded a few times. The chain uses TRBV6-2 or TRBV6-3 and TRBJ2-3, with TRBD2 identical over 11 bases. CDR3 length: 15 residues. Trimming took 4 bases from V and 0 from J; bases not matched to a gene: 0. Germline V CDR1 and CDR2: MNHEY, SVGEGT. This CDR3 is CASSWTSGSTDTQYF. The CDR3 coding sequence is TGTGCCAGCAGTTGGACTAGCGGGAGCACAGATACGCAGTATTTT.

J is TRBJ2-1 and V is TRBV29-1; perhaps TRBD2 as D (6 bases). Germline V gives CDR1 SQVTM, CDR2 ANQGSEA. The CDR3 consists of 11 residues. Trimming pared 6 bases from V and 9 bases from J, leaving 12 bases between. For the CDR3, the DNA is TGCAGCGTCGGAGGGCGGGGTGAGCAGTTCTTC. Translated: CSVGGRGEQFF.